The 19 T cell receptor beta chains reported below all come from one sample, sequenced in a study of blood T cell repertoires in COVID-19. The method was immunoSEQ multiplex PCR; TCRdb's version includes in-frame clones alone and lacks a portion of them. The sample contains roughly 250,000 clones, approximately 90% of which appear only once. The sequencing sample was made of PBMCs or T cells enriched from blood (not recorded which). All receptors come from a woman aged 18-29 years who had recovered from COVID-19.

This chain joins TRBV7-8 and TRBJ1-1; D unresolved. Germline CDR1 is SGHVS and CDR2 is FQNEAQ. This CDR3 is built from 15 residues. Deletions cut 3 bases from V and 1 base from J, with 12 bases between. The CDR3 coding sequence is TGTGCCAGCAGCTTGGCCCGAGGAGAGAACACTGAAGCTTTCTTT. It yields the protein CASSLARGENTEAFF. Together with reference TRBV7-8 and TRBJ1-1, the CDR3 gives the full variable domain: GAGVSQSPRYKVAKRGQDVALRCDPISGHVSLFWYQQALGQGPEFLTYFQNEAQLDKSGLPSDRFFAERPEGSVSTLKIQRTQQEDSAVYLCASSLARGENTEAFFGQGTRLTVV.

A few counts support this clone. The chain is built from TRBV7-8 and TRBJ1-2; 7 bases align to TRBD1. CDR3 length: 16 residues. The germline gives CDR1 SGHVS, CDR2 FQNEAQ. V shed 2 bases and J 1 base; nucleotides not matched to a gene: 7. CDR3 sequence (DNA): TGTGCCAGCAGCTTATTGACAGGGAATTTTAACTATGGCTACACCTTC. Its protein is CASSLLTGNFNYGYTF.

This clone was counted a few times. At one boundary the junction diverges from the germline segment, which might be a read error. The J gene is TRBJ2-1, the V gene TRBV7-7; 10 nucleotides align to TRBD1. The germline CDR1 and CDR2 sequences are SSHAT and FNYEAQ (reference sequence). The CDR3 sequence is 15 residues long. The CDR3 DNA follows: TGTGCTAGCAGCTTAGGGACAGGGGATGCCAATGAGCAGTTCTTC. It specifies CASSLGTGDANEQFF.

This chain joins TRBV6-6 and TRBJ1-3; D not certain. CDR1 is MNHNY and CDR2 is SVGAGI in the germline V gene (reference sequence). Trimming removed 7 bases at V and 1 base at J, with 8 bases between. The CDR3 sequence is 13 residues long. CDR3 residues: CASNKRSGNTIYF. CDR3 DNA sequence: TGTGCCAGCAATAAGAGGTCTGGAAACACCATATATTTT.

The rearrangement links TRBV11-2 to TRBJ1-1; tentatively, D is TRBD1 (6 bases). Between the trimmed V and J ends, which lost 4 bases and 10 bases, there was a span of 13 bases. The germline CDR1 and CDR2 sequences are SGHAT and FQNNGV. The CDR3 runs 12 residues. CDR3 protein: CASSSQGLRAFF. CDR3 nucleotide sequence: TGTGCCAGCAGCTCACAGGGTTTGCGAGCTTTCTTT.

The V gene is TRBV2, the J gene TRBJ2-3; 9 bases align to TRBD1. J lost 4 bases, V lost 7 bases, and 3 bases had no gene match. Germline CDR1 SNHLY, CDR2 FYNNEI. The CDR3 extends over 13 amino acids. CDR3 DNA sequence: TGTGCCAGCAACAGGGGGCAAGCAGATACGCAGTATTTT. Encoded protein: CASNRGQADTQYF.

The rearrangement joins TRBV11-3 to TRBJ2-7, with 9 bases that match TRBD1. Per germline, CDR1 SGHNT and CDR2 YENEEA. CDR3 size: 14 residues. The V and J ends lost 3 bases and 3 bases, in that order; junction bases with no gene match: 3. This chain's CDR3 is CASSFATGGYEQYF. CDR3 sequence (DNA): TGTGCCAGCAGCTTCGCGACAGGGGGCTACGAGCAGTACTTC.

Here the CDR3 reads CASSSIDRGDTQYF. The CDR3 DNA sequence: TGTGCCAGCAGCTCGATTGACCGGGGAGATACGCAGTATTTT. The chain couples TRBV5-4 to TRBJ2-3; D may be TRBD2 (5 bases). V lost 3 bases to trimming and J lost 5 bases, with 13 bases between them. CDR3 size: 14 residues. Germline V gene lookup returns CDR1 SGHNT and CDR2 YYREEE (reference sequence). The full variable domain, rest sourced from reference TRBV5-4 and TRBJ2-3, is ETGVTQSPTHLIKTRGQQVTLRCSSQSGHNTVSWYQQALGQGPQFIFQYYREEENGRGNFPPRFSGLQFPNYSSELNVNALELDDSALYLCASSSIDRGDTQYFGPGTRLTVL.

The chain combines TRBV11-1 with TRBJ2-1; 16 bases agree with TRBD2. This CDR3 spans 16 amino acids. Germline CDR1 and CDR2: SGHAT and FQDESV (reference sequence). Trimming cost V 7 bases and J 7 bases; bases outside gene matches: 7. The CDR3 sequence is CASIPGTSGRANEQFF. CDR3 nucleotides: TGTGCCAGCATCCCCGGGACTAGCGGGAGGGCAAATGAGCAGTTCTTC.

This clone was seen a single time. The chain combines TRBV4-1 with TRBJ1-1, with D perhaps matching TRBD1 (5 bases). Trimming left V 1 base short and J 5 bases short, with 17 bases between. This CDR3 has 16 residues. Germline V CDR1 and CDR2: MGHRA, YSYEKL. CDR3 in DNA: TGCGCCAGCAGCCAAGGGAGGGGCAACGGTGGGACTGAAGCTTTCTTT. This translates into CASSQGRGNGGTEAFF.

The chain links TRBV7-3 to TRBJ2-1; 8 bases align to TRBD2. The V segment lost 1 base and the J segment 6 bases; nucleotides outside the gene matches: 5. This CDR3 contains 15 residues. The germline V gene has CDR1 SGHTA and CDR2 FQGTGA. CDR3 DNA: TGTGCCAGCAGCTTAATCGGGGGGGCCCGCAATGAGCAGTTCTTC. It translates to CASSLIGGARNEQFF.

The chain employs TRBV5-1 and TRBJ1-4; 9 bases map to TRBD1. Germline lookup yields CDR1 SGHRS and CDR2 YFSETQ. Trimming removed 4 bases from V and 7 bases from J; junction bases left unmatched: 5. The CDR3 loop spans 14 amino acids. The CDR3, as DNA: TGCGCCAGCAGCCGGACAGGGGAAGTTGAAAAACTGTTTTTT. Protein product: CASSRTGEVEKLFF.

The chain is built from TRBV18 and TRBJ2-3, with TRBD2 matching over 9 bases. CDR3 length: 16 residues. Germline CDR1 and CDR2: KGHSH and LQKENI. The V gene end was trimmed by 0 bases and the J gene end by 3 bases; junction bases not matched to a gene: 4. CDR3 DNA: TGTGCCAGCTCACCACCCGGCGGGGGGGCAACAGATACGCAGTATTTT. This encodes CASSPPGGGATDTQYF.

The chain employs TRBV2 and TRBJ2-3; 15 bases line up with TRBD2. The CDR3 sequence is 16 residues long. V shed 6 bases, J shed 4 bases, and the junction held 5 bases outside the gene matches. CDR1 is SNHLY and CDR2 is FYNNEI in the germline V gene. CDR3 bases: TGTGCCAGCAGGACAGGACTAGCGGGAGGGGCAGATACGCAGTATTTT. Translation gives CASRTGLAGGADTQYF. The whole variable domain, remainder taken from reference TRBV2 and TRBJ2-3, is EPEVTQTPSHQVTQMGQEVILRCVPISNHLYFYWYRQILGQKVEFLVSFYNNEISEKSEIFDDQFSVERPDGSNFTLKIRSTKLEDSAMYFCASRTGLAGGADTQYFGPGTRLTVL.

The chain employs TRBV5-1 and TRBJ1-6, with D possibly matching TRBD1 (5 bases). Germline V lookup: CDR1 SGHRS, CDR2 YFSETQ. The CDR3 spans 14 residues. Trimming removed 9 bases at V and 8 bases at J, with 18 bases between. In nucleotides, the CDR3 is TGCGCCACCTCAGTTGGGGCCGTGGATTCACCCCTCCACTTT. It specifies CATSVGAVDSPLHF.

The chain uses TRBV9 and TRBJ1-2, with a tentative D call TRBD1 (5 bases). With 0 bases removed from V and 6 bases from J, the gap between germline ends came to 12 bases. CDR1 and CDR2 (germline): SGDLS, YYNGEE. This CDR3 is built from 14 residues. The DNA for the CDR3 is TGTGCCAGCAGCGTAGTAGGCAGGGCTAATGGCTACACCTTC. It codes for CASSVVGRANGYTF.

The J gene is TRBJ1-4, the V gene TRBV19, with unresolved D. The germline CDR1 and CDR2 sequences are LNHDA and SQIVND (reference sequence). V was trimmed by 4 bases and J by 0 bases, leaving 12 bases between them. This CDR3 has 16 residues. The DNA of the CDR3 is TGTGCCAGTAGTAGGAGGCCCTCTGCAACTAATGAAAAACTGTTTTTT. It translates to CASSRRPSATNEKLFF.

The V and J genes are TRBV7-2 and TRBJ1-1; D might be TRBD1 (5 bases). The V end lost 1 base, the J end lost 5 bases, and 14 bases lay between the germline ends. Germline V gene lookup returns CDR1 SGHTA and CDR2 FQGNSA. CDR3 size: 15 residues. The CDR3 loop is CASSLGSGFDTEAFF. DNA for the CDR3: TGTGCCAGCAGCTTAGGATCAGGGTTTGATACTGAAGCTTTCTTT. Combining the CDR3 with reference TRBV7-2 and TRBJ1-1 gives the whole variable domain GAGVSQSPSNKVTEKGKDVELRCDPISGHTALYWYRQSLGQGLEFLIYFQGNSAPDKSGLPSDRFSAERTGGSVSTLTIQRTQQEDSAVYLCASSLGSGFDTEAFFGQGTRLTVV.

V gene TRBV7-3 combines with J gene TRBJ1-5; D possibly corresponds to TRBD1 (6 bases). Trimming shortened V by 5 bases and J by 7 bases, and 15 bases separated the two germline ends. CDR3 length: 14 residues. Germline CDR1 SGHTA, CDR2 FQGTGA. The CDR3 loop is CASSPRAGDQPQHF. CDR3 nucleotide sequence: TGTGCCAGCAGCCCCCGAGCAGGGGACCAGCCCCAGCATTTT. The complete variable domain, with remaining parts taken from reference TRBV7-3 and TRBJ1-5, reads GAGVSQTPSNKVTEKGKYVELRCDPISGHTALYWYRQSLGQGPEFLIYFQGTGAADDSGLPNDRFFAVRPEGSVSTLKIQRTERGDSAVYLCASSPRAGDQPQHFGDGTRLSIL.